The 31 T cell receptor beta chains in this list originate from one sample, sequenced in a study of CD8 T cells in ankylosing spondylitis. TCRdb used MiXCR to reprocess the 5' RACE reads, holding one entry per CDR3 protein. Here the sample spans almost 250,000 distinct CDR3 sequences, roughly a third being singletons. Sequencing was performed on blood, either unsorted or a sorted T cell fraction (not recorded which). These receptors were obtained from a male donor with ankylosing spondylitis or in good health (not recorded which).

This clonotype was counted between two and nine times. The chain carries TRBV10-3 and TRBJ1-2; D not resolved. The CDR3 is made up of 14 amino acids. V was clipped by 6 bases and J by 8 bases, with 19 bases between them. Germline CDR1 is ENHRY and CDR2 is SYGVKD. The CDR3 DNA is TGTGCCATCAGGCTGAGGGAAGGAACAGAGGGCTACACCTTC. Protein: CAIRLREGTEGYTF.

This chain joins TRBV5-1 and TRBJ2-7; no reliable D call. The length of the CDR3 is 12 residues. Germline values: CDR1 SGHRS, CDR2 YFSETQ. V lost 3 bases and J 6 bases, leaving 10 bases between the germline ends. CDR3 protein: CASSYTGSEQYF. The CDR3 nucleotides read TGCGCCAGCAGCTACACTGGATCCGAGCAGTACTTC. The full variable domain, completed using reference TRBV5-1 and TRBJ2-7, is KAGVTQTPRYLIKTRGQQVTLSCSPISGHRSVSWYQQTPGQGLQFLFEYFSETQRNKGNFPGRFSGRQFSNSRSEMNVSTLELGDSALYLCASSYTGSEQYFGPGTRLTVT.

This clonotype has a single count. This sequence joins TRBV12-3 or TRBV12-4 and TRBJ1-2, with D uncertain. This CDR3 contains 12 residues. V was shortened by 5 bases and J by 4 bases, with 8 bases between the two germline ends. The CDR3: CASSRWGYGYTF. The CDR3 region has the DNA TGTGCCAGCAGTCGATGGGGCTATGGCTACACCTTC.

The chain recombines TRBV27 with TRBJ2-7; either TRBD1 or TRBD2 may fit D (5 bases each). Trimming stripped 8 bases from V and 5 bases from J, with 16 bases between. The CDR3 loop spans 13 amino acids. Germline V CDR1 and CDR2: MNHEY, SMNVEV (reference sequence). The DNA of the CDR3 is TGTGCCAGCCCTGCCGAGGGGAATGACGAGCAGTACTTC. Its translation: CASPAEGNDEQYF.

The chain links TRBV7-9 to TRBJ2-2; D might be TRBD1 or TRBD2, each matching 5 bases. Germline V lookup: CDR1 SEHNR, CDR2 FQNEAQ (reference sequence). The CDR3 consists of 14 residues. The germline V and J ends were trimmed by 3 bases and 10 bases, with 15 bases remaining between them. The CDR3 nucleotides are TGTGCCAGCAGCTTTTACGACGGGGCCGAGGAGCTGTTTTTT. It encodes CASSFYDGAEELFF.

V gene TRBV29-1 combines with J gene TRBJ2-5; perhaps TRBD2 as D (6 bases). This CDR3 is 12 amino acids long. Trimming removed 8 bases at V and 2 bases at J, with 12 bases between. Germline CDR1 is SQVTM and CDR2 is ANQGSEA. The CDR3 sequence is CSPRTIQETQYF. DNA for the CDR3: TGCAGCCCCAGGACTATTCAAGAGACCCAGTACTTC.

Worth noting for this clonotype: A much larger clone lies one base from this, so it may be a read error. The chain recombines TRBV7-9 with TRBJ2-3; D ambiguous. CDR1 and CDR2 (germline): SEHNR, FQNEAQ (reference sequence). With 4 bases removed from V and 2 bases from J, the gap between germline ends came to 4 bases. This CDR3 contains 12 residues. The CDR3 sequence: CASSYYTDTQYF. DNA for the CDR3: TGTGCCAGCAGCTACTACACAGATACGCAGTATTTT.

This clonotype was seen many times. The rearrangement joins TRBV6-1 to TRBJ2-1, with D perhaps matching TRBD2 (6 bases). V was clipped by 5 bases and J by 1 base, with 12 bases between them. Germline values: CDR1 MNHNS, CDR2 SASEGT. The CDR3 consists of 15 residues. The CDR3 DNA reads TGTGCCAGCAGTATCTCAGGGACTTCCTACAATGAGCAGTTCTTC. Its protein product is CASSISGTSYNEQFF.

CDR3 nucleotide sequence: TGTGCCACAGGGACAGGGGGAGCCAAAAACATTCAGTACTTC. Translated, it gives CATGTGGAKNIQYF. The rearrangement uses TRBV7-9 and TRBJ2-4; 11 bases align to TRBD1. The CDR3 is made up of 14 amino acids. V dropped 10 bases and J dropped 0; count of bases not matched to a gene: 2. CDR1 and CDR2 (germline): SEHNR, FQNEAQ (reference sequence).

The V and J genes are TRBV20-1 and TRBJ2-7; 10 nucleotides agree with TRBD1. This CDR3 region has 11 residues. Looked up from germline, CDR1 is DFQATT and CDR2 is SNEGSKA (reference sequence). J lost 9 bases, V lost 6 bases, and 5 bases had no gene match. CDR3 bases: TGCAGTGCCAAGACAGGGGGCGCGCAGTACTTC. Translated, it gives CSAKTGGAQYF.

This clonotype has a handful of counts. The V gene is TRBV20-1, the J gene TRBJ2-7, with a tentative D call TRBD2 (6 bases). The CDR3 has 14 residues. The germline gives CDR1 DFQATT, CDR2 SNEGSKA (reference sequence). Trimming removed 0 bases at V and 2 bases at J, with 11 bases between. The CDR3, as DNA: TGCAGTGCTAGAGATCCTAGGACTACCTACGAGCAGTACTTC. Translating gives CSARDPRTTYEQYF.

V and J are TRBV28 and TRBJ2-7, with D maybe TRBD2 (5 bases). CDR3 length: 13 residues. V was cut by 6 bases and J by 3 bases, with 12 bases left in between. Germline CDR1 and CDR2: MDHEN and SYDVKM. This CDR3 reads CASSLSRDYEQYF. The CDR3 DNA is TGTGCCAGCAGCCTGTCTCGGGACTACGAGCAGTACTTC.

This clonotype was picked up a small number of times. The CDR3 DNA is TGTGCCAGCTCACCAGGTGGCAATCAGCCCCAGCATTTT. It specifies CASSPGGNQPQHF. The chain has TRBV18 and TRBJ1-5, with unresolved D. The CDR3 extends over 13 amino acids. Trimming removed 2 bases from V and 2 bases from J, with 4 bases in between. Per the germline V gene, CDR1 is KGHSH and CDR2 is LQKENI.

This chain joins TRBV10-3 and TRBJ1-4; the match to TRBD1 covers 9 bases. V was pared by 8 bases and J by 5 bases, with 6 bases of the junction left unmatched. Germline V gene lookup returns CDR1 ENHRY and CDR2 SYGVKD. The CDR3 totals 14 residues. CDR3 DNA: TGTGCCATCGGCGCGGGACAGGGCAATGAAAAACTGTTTTTT. Translation: CAIGAGQGNEKLFF.

This clonotype has a handful of counts. V usage is TRBV4-2 and J usage is TRBJ2-7; the match to TRBD1 covers 7 bases. V gave up 1 base and J gave up 12 bases; unmatched junction bases: 9. The germline V gene has CDR1 LGHNA and CDR2 YNFKEQ. The CDR3 has 13 residues. CDR3: CASSQGQDRKVYF. CDR3 nucleotides: TGTGCCAGCAGCCAAGGGCAGGACAGGAAAGTGTACTTC.

This rearrangement joins TRBV12-3 or TRBV12-4 to TRBJ2-7; D is perhaps TRBD2 (6 bases). V was pared by 5 bases and J by 7 bases, with 18 bases between. The CDR3 contains 14 residues. The DNA of the CDR3 is TGTGCCAGCAGTCCCCGGGGAGGTTCTACGGAGCAGTACTTC. This translates into CASSPRGGSTEQYF.

The chain recombines TRBV12-3 or TRBV12-4 with TRBJ1-2; D is perhaps TRBD1 (5 bases). The CDR3 contains 13 residues. V was clipped by 8 bases and J by 8 bases, with 18 bases between them. The CDR3 protein is CASRSLQGRGYTF. The CDR3 bases are TGTGCCAGCCGTTCCCTCCAGGGCAGGGGCTACACCTTC.

This clonotype has just a few counts. The rearrangement uses TRBV12-3 or TRBV12-4 and TRBJ2-7; D assignment may be TRBD1 or TRBD2 (7 bases each). This CDR3 contains 11 residues. V was clipped by 7 bases and J by 7 bases, with 11 bases between them. CDR3 loop: CASTRGGEQYF. CDR3 sequence (DNA): TGTGCCAGCACCAGGGGGGGGGAGCAGTACTTC.

The chain couples TRBV6-5 to TRBJ1-2; D uncertain. The V end was cut by 2 bases, the J end by 1 base, with 5 bases between. This CDR3 is 13 amino acids long. Germline-derived CDR1 and CDR2 are MNHEY and SVGAGI. Here the CDR3 DNA reads TGTGCCAGCAGTTACACGGATAACTATGGCTACACCTTC. Translated, it gives CASSYTDNYGYTF.

The sample holds a few counts of this clonotype. The gene calls are TRBV5-1 and TRBJ2-7, with 9 bases lining up with TRBD1. The CDR3 sequence is 14 residues long. V lost 7 bases and J lost 5; bases outside the gene matches: 10. Germline assignment: CDR1 SGHRS and CDR2 YFSETQ. The CDR3: CASGGQGDRDEQYF. Here the CDR3 DNA reads TGCGCCAGCGGGGGACAGGGTGATCGGGACGAGCAGTACTTC. Drawing the rest from reference TRBV5-1 and TRBJ2-7, the complete variable domain is KAGVTQTPRYLIKTRGQQVTLSCSPISGHRSVSWYQQTPGQGLQFLFEYFSETQRNKGNFPGRFSGRQFSNSRSEMNVSTLELGDSALYLCASGGQGDRDEQYFGPGTRLTVT.

The genes are TRBV3-1 and TRBJ2-7; possible D gene TRBD2, 5 bases. V was cut by 0 bases and J by 2 bases, with 11 bases left in between. The length of the CDR3 is 15 residues. Germline values: CDR1 LGHDT, CDR2 YNNKEL (reference sequence). The CDR3 spells CASSQETSGAYEQYF. The CDR3 nucleotides read TGTGCCAGCAGCCAAGAGACCAGCGGCGCCTACGAGCAGTACTTC.

The chain couples TRBV4-2 to TRBJ1-1; D possibly corresponds to TRBD1 (5 bases). V dropped 4 bases and J dropped 4 bases, with 19 bases sitting between them. Germline CDR1 LGHNA, CDR2 YNFKEQ. The CDR3 sequence is 16 residues long. CDR3: CASSLYVGGKSTEAFF. The CDR3 nucleotides are TGTGCCAGCAGCCTTTATGTGGGGGGGAAGAGCACTGAAGCTTTCTTT.

This clonotype was recorded a few times. The V and J genes are TRBV20-1 and TRBJ2-7; D gene unclear. This CDR3 spans 11 amino acids. The germline gives CDR1 DFQATT, CDR2 SNEGSKA (reference sequence). V dropped 5 bases and J dropped 7 bases, with 12 bases sitting between them. Here the CDR3 DNA reads TGCAGTGCTCCTGGGGTTTCGGAGCAGTACTTC. Translated, it gives CSAPGVSEQYF.

The gene calls are TRBV10-3 and TRBJ2-7, with D hard to call. Germline V gene sequence: CDR1 ENHRY, CDR2 SYGVKD. The CDR3 is 13 residues long. V was shortened by 5 bases and J by 2 bases, with 10 bases between the two germline ends. This CDR3 reads CAISPTSTYEQYF. In DNA, the CDR3 is TGTGCCATCAGTCCGACGTCCACCTACGAGCAGTACTTC.

This chain connects TRBV5-1 to TRBJ2-7; no clear D. CDR3 length: 14 amino acids. The V and J ends lost 0 bases and 3 bases respectively, with 10 bases between them. CDR1 SGHRS and CDR2 YFSETQ come from the germline V gene. CDR3 coding DNA: TGCGCCAGCAGCTTGGGTAAGGGCCTCTACGAGCAGTACTTC. This codes for CASSLGKGLYEQYF.

This clonotype was counted ten times or more. Germline is not matched at one junction end, which may reflect a read error. The gene calls are TRBV5-1 and TRBJ2-3; 10 nucleotides agree with TRBD1. Per germline, CDR1 SGHRS and CDR2 YFSETQ. The CDR3 is 14 residues long. CDR3 loop: CASSSGQGTDTQYF. CDR3 nucleotides: TGTGCCAGCAGCTCGGGACAGGGGACAGATACGCAGTATTTT. The full variable domain, completed using reference TRBV5-1 and TRBJ2-3, is KAGVTQTPRYLIKTRGQQVTLSCSPISGHRSVSWYQQTPGQGLQFLFEYFSETQRNKGNFPGRFSGRQFSNSRSEMNVSTLELGDSALYLCASSSGQGTDTQYFGPGTRLTVL.

This CDR3 reads CASSHRQGLDTQYF. The CDR3 DNA reads TGTGCCAGCAGTCACAGACAGGGTTTGGATACGCAGTATTTT. The genes are TRBV12-3 or TRBV12-4 and TRBJ2-3; TRBD1 matches 7 bases. J was trimmed by 6 bases and V by 5 bases; bases with no gene match: 8. The CDR3 is 14 amino acids.

The V call is TRBV9, the J call TRBJ2-7, with 8 bases lining up with TRBD1. CDR3 length equals 15 residues. V lost 2 bases and J lost 3; bases outside the gene matches: 7. CDR1 is SGDLS and CDR2 is YYNGEE in the germline V gene. The CDR3 protein is CASSVGQGPNYEQYF. The CDR3 DNA follows: TGTGCCAGCAGCGTTGGACAGGGACCCAACTACGAGCAGTACTTC.

V gene TRBV9 combines with J gene TRBJ2-6; D is possibly TRBD1 or TRBD2 (6 bases each). The CDR3 has 15 residues. Trimming removed 0 bases from V and 4 bases from J, with 8 bases in between. Germline V gives CDR1 SGDLS, CDR2 YYNGEE. The CDR3 DNA sequence: TGTGCCAGCAGCGTAGCGGGGGCCGGGGCCAACGTCCTGACTTTC. Translated, it gives CASSVAGAGANVLTF.

The CDR3, as DNA: TGTGCCAGCAGTTACGAGGTACGGACTACTACCTACGAGCAGTACTTC. As protein: CASSYEVRTTTYEQYF. This chain connects TRBV6-5 to TRBJ2-7, with a weak D call TRBD2 (6 bases). The CDR3 loop spans 16 amino acids. V shed 2 bases and J shed 2 bases, with 16 bases lying between them. Germline-derived CDR1 and CDR2 are MNHEY and SVGAGI.

The chain combines TRBV15 with TRBJ1-6; tentative D call: TRBD1 (5 bases). Trimming took off 7 bases at V and 14 bases at J, with 18 bases between the two ends. Germline assignment: CDR1 LNHNV and CDR2 YYDKDF (reference sequence). This CDR3 region has 13 residues. CDR3 protein: CATTPGPPRALHF. CDR3 bases: TGTGCCACCACCCCGGGACCGCCCAGGGCCCTCCACTTT.